The clone carrying this TCR beta chain appeared once. This specimen belongs to a study of blood T cell repertoires in COVID-19. Study-wide context: The origin of the acute and convalescent COVID-19 samples was the United States, Italy and Spain.

Participant age was roughly 18 to 95 years, and participants resided in roughly 25 US areas. Among Cohort 3 donors, those recovered had two negative PCRs, clearance, or symptom resolution. Germline loops: CDR1 MRHNA, CDR2 SNTAGT. The CDR3 is 15 residues long. The junction had 12 bases not matched to a gene; V was cut back by 5 bases and J by 8 bases. In the authors' workflow: Reference gene primer amplification in the assay estimated nucleated cell counts. Libraries were prepared by immunoSEQ multiplex PCR; TCRdb keeps only in-frame clonotypes and omits some of them. The D gene and trimming were derived from the DNA, and the V and J assignments and clone size from that table. The sample lists about 200,000 clones, just under 90% occurring once.

This chain joins TRBV6-4 and TRBJ1-5; TRBD1 aligns across 7 bases. Specimen: PBMCs or T cells enriched from blood (not recorded which). This TCR was sampled from a man aged 30 to 39 who had recovered from COVID-19. Written as DNA, the CDR3 is TGTGCCAGCAGTCGAACAGGGGCGCAGGGGAAGCCCCAGCATTTT. Translating it yields CASSRTGAQGKPQHF.